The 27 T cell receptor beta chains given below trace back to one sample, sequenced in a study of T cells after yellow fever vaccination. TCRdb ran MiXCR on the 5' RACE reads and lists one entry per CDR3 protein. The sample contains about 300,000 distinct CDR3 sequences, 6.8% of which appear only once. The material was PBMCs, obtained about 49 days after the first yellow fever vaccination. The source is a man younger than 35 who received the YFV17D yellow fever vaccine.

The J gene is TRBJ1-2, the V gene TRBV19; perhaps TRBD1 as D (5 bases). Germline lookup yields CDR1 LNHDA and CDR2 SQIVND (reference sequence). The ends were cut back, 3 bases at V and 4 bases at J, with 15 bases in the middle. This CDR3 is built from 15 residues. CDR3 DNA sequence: TGTGCCAGTAGTATGGGACCTTCCCCCGTCTATGGCTACACCTTC. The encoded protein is CASSMGPSPVYGYTF.

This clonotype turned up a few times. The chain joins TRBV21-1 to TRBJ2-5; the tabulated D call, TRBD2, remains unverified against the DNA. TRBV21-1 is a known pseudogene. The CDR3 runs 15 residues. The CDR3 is CASSKSGLMSETQYF. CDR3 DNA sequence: TGTGCCAGCAGCAAATCGGGACTAATGTCCGAGACCCAGTACTTC.

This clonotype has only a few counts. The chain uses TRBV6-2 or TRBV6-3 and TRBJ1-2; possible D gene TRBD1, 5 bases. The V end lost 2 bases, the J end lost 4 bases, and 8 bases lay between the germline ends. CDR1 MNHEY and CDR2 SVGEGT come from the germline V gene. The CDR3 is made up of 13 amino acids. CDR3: CASSYEGLYGYTF. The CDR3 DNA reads TGTGCCAGCAGTTACGAGGGACTCTATGGCTACACCTTC.

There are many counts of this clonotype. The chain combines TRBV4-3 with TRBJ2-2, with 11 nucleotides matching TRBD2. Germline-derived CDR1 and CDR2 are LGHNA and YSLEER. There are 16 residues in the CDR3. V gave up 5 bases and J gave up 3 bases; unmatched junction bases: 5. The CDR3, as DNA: TGCGCCAGCAGCGTACTAGCGGGGGCCGACACCGGGGAGCTGTTTTTT. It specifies CASSVLAGADTGELFF.

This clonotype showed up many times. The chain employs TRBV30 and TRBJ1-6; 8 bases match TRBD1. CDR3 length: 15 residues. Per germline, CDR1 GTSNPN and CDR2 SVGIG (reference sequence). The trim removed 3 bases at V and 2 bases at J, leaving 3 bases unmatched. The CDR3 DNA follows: TGTGCCTGGAGGGGGGACAGGACCTATAATTCACCCCTCCACTTT. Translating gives CAWRGDRTYNSPLHF.

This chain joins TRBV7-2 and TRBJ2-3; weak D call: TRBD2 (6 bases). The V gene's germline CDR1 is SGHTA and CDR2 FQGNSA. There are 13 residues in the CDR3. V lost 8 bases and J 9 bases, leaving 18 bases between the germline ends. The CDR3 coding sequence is TGTGCCAGCGGACGACTAGTACAGGAAACGCAGTATTTT. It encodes CASGRLVQETQYF.

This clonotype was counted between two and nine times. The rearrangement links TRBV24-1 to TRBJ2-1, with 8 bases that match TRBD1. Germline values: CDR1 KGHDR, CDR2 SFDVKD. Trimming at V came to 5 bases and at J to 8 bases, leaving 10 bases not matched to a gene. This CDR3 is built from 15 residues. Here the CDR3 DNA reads TGTGCCACCAGTGGTCTAAGGGCAGGGGGCTATGAGCAGTTCTTC. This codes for CATSGLRAGGYEQFF.

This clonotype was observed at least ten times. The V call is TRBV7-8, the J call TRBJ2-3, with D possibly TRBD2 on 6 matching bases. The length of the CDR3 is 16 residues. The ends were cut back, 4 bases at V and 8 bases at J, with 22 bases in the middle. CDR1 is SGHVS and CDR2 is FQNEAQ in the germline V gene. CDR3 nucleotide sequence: TGTGCCAGCAGCTCGTATACTAGCTCGGGGTGGGGTACGCAGTATTTT. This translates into CASSSYTSSGWGTQYF.

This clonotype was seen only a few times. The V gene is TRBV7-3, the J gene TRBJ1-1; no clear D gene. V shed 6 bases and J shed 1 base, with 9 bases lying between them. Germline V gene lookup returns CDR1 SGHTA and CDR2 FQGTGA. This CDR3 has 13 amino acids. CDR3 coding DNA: TGTGCCAGCAGGATAGGAGCGAACACTGAAGCTTTCTTT. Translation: CASRIGANTEAFF.

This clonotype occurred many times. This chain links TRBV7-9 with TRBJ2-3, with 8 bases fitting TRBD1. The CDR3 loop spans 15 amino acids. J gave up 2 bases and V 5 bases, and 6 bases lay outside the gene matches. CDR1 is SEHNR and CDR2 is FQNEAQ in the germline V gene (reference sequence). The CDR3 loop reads CASSPPGQATDTQYF. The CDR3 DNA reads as TGTGCCAGCAGCCCACCGGGACAGGCCACAGATACGCAGTATTTT.

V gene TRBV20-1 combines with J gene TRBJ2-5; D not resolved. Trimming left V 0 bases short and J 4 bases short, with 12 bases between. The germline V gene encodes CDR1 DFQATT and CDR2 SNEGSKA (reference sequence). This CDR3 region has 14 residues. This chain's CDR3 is CSAREERRGETQYF. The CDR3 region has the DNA TGCAGTGCTAGAGAGGAGAGGCGCGGAGAGACCCAGTACTTC.

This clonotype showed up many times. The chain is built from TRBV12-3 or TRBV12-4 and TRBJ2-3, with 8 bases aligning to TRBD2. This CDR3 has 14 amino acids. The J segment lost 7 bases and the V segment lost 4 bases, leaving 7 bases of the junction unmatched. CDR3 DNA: TGTGCCAGCAGTTCCCGGGGGGGGCCGCATACGCAGTATTTT. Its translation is CASSSRGGPHTQYF.

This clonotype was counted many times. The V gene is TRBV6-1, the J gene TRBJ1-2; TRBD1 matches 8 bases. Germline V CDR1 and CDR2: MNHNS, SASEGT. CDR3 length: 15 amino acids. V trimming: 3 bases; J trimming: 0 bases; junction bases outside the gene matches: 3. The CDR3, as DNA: TGTGCCAGCAGTGAGACAGGGGCAACTAACTATGGCTACACCTTC. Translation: CASSETGATNYGYTF.

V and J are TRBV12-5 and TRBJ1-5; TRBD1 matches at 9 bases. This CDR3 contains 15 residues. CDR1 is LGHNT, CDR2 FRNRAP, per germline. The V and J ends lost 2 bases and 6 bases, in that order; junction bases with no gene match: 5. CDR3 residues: CASGLTPQGAQPQHF. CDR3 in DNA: TGTGCTAGTGGTTTGACCCCACAGGGGGCTCAGCCCCAGCATTTT.

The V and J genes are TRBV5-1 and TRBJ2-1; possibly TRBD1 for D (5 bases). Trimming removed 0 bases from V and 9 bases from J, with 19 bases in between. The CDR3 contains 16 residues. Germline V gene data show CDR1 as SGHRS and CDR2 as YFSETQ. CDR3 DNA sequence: TGCGCCAGCAGCTTGGCCGTGATCGTGGGGCGTGGTGAGCAGTTCTTC. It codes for CASSLAVIVGRGEQFF. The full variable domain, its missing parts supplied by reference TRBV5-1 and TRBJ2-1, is KAGVTQTPRYLIKTRGQQVTLSCSPISGHRSVSWYQQTPGQGLQFLFEYFSETQRNKGNFPGRFSGRQFSNSRSEMNVSTLELGDSALYLCASSLAVIVGRGEQFFGPGTRLTVL.

The CDR3 DNA follows: TGTGCCAGCAGCTTAACAGAGAATCAGCCCCAGCATTTT. Protein product: CASSLTENQPQHF. The chain uses TRBV3-1 and TRBJ1-5, with D uncertain. The germline CDR1 and CDR2 sequences are LGHDT and YNNKEL (reference sequence). The CDR3 covers 13 residues. The germline V and J ends were trimmed by 5 bases and 4 bases, with 9 bases remaining between them.

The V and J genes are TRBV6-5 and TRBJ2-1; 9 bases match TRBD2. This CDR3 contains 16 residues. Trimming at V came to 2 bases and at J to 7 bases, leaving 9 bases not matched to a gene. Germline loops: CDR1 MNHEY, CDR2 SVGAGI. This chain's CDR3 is CASSYPAGGPRNEQFF. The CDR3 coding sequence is TGTGCCAGCAGTTACCCCGCGGGGGGGCCAAGGAATGAGCAGTTCTTC.

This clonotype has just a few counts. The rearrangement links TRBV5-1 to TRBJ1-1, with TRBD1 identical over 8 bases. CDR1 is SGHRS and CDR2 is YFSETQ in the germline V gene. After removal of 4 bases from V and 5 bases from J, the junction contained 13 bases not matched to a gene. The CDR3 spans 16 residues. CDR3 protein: CASSTDPQGALTEAFF. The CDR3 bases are TGCGCCAGCAGCACCGATCCCCAGGGGGCATTGACTGAAGCTTTCTTT.

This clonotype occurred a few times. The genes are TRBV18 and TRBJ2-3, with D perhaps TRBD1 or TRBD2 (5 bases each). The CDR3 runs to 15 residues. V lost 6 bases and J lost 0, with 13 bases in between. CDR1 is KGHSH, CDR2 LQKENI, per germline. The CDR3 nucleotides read TGTGCCAGCTCGACCGGGACGACTAGCACAGATACGCAGTATTTT. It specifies CASSTGTTSTDTQYF.

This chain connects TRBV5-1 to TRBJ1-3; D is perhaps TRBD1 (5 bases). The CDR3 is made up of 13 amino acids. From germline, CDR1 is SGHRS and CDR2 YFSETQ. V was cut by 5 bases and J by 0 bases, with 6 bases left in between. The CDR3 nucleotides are TGCGCCAGCAGAGGGACCTCTGGAAACACCATATATTTT. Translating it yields CASRGTSGNTIYF.

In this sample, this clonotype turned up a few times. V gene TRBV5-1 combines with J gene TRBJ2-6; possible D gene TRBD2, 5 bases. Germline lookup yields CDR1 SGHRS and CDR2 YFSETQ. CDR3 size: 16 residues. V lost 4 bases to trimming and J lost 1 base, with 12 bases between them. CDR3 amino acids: CASSDDPGSGANVLTF. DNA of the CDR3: TGCGCCAGCAGCGACGACCCGGGGTCTGGGGCCAACGTCCTGACTTTC.

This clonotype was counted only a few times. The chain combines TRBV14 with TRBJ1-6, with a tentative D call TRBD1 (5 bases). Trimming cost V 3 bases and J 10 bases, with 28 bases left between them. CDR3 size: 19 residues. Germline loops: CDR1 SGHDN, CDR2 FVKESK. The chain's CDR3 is CASSHAPRRIGGRGSPLHF. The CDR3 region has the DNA TGTGCCAGCAGCCATGCCCCGCGCCGAATTGGGGGACGCGGGTCACCCCTCCACTTT.

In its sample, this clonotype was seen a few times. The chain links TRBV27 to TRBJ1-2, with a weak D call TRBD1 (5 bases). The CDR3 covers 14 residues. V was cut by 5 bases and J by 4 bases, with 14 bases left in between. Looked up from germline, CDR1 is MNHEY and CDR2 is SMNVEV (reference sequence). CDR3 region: CASSNPRGSYGYTF. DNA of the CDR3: TGTGCCAGCAGTAACCCCCGGGGCTCCTATGGCTACACCTTC.

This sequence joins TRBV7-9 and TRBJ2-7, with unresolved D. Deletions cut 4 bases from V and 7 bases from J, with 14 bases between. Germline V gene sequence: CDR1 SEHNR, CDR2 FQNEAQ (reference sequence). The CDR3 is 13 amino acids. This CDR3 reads CASSSGGGGEQYF. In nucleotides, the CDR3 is TGTGCCAGCAGCTCTGGCGGTGGCGGAGAGCAGTACTTC. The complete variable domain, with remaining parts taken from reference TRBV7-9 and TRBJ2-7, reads DTGVSQNPRHKITKRGQNVTFRCDPISEHNRLYWYRQTLGQGPEFLTYFQNEAQLEKSRLLSDRFSAERPKGSFSTLEIQRTEQGDSAMYLCASSSGGGGEQYFGPGTRLTVT.

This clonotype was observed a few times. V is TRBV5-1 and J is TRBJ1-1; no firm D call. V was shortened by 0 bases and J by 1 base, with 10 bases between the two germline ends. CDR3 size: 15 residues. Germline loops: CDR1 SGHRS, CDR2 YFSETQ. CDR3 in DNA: TGCGCCAGCAGCTTGGAAGTGATCCCGAACACTGAAGCTTTCTTT. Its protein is CASSLEVIPNTEAFF. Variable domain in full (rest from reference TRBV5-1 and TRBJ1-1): KAGVTQTPRYLIKTRGQQVTLSCSPISGHRSVSWYQQTPGQGLQFLFEYFSETQRNKGNFPGRFSGRQFSNSRSEMNVSTLELGDSALYLCASSLEVIPNTEAFFGQGTRLTVV.

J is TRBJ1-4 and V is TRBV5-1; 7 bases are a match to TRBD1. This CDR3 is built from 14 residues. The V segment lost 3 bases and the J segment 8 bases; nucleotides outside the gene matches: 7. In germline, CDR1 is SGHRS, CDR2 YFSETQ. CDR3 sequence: CASSSGQRNEKLFF. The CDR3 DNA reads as TGCGCCAGCAGCTCGGGACAGAGAAACGAAAAACTGTTTTTT. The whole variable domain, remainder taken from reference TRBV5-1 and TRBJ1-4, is KAGVTQTPRYLIKTRGQQVTLSCSPISGHRSVSWYQQTPGQGLQFLFEYFSETQRNKGNFPGRFSGRQFSNSRSEMNVSTLELGDSALYLCASSSGQRNEKLFFGSGTQLSVL.

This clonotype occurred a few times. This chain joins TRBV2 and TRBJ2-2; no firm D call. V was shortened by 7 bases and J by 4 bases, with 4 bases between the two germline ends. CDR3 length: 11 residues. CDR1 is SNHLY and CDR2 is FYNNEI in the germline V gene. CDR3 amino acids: CASKSTGELFF. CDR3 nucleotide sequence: TGTGCCAGCAAATCCACCGGGGAGCTGTTTTTT. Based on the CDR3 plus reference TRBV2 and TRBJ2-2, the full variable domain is EPEVTQTPSHQVTQMGQEVILRCVPISNHLYFYWYRQILGQKVEFLVSFYNNEISEKSEIFDDQFSVERPDGSNFTLKIRSTKLEDSAMYFCASKSTGELFFGEGSRLTVL.